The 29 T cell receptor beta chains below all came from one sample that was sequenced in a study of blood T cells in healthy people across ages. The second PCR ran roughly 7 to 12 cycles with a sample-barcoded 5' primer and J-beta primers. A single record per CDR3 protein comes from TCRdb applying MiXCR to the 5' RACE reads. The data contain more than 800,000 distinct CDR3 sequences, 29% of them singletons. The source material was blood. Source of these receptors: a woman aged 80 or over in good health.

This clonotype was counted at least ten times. The CDR3 sequence is CASSPGPASHEQYF. DNA for the CDR3: TGTGCCAGCAGTCCGGGACCGGCTAGCCACGAGCAGTACTTC. The chain employs TRBV6-1 and TRBJ2-7; D is possibly TRBD1 or TRBD2 (5 bases each). This CDR3 has 14 residues. The V end was cut by 5 bases, the J end by 5 bases, with 16 bases between. CDR1 and CDR2 (germline): MNHNS, SASEGT.

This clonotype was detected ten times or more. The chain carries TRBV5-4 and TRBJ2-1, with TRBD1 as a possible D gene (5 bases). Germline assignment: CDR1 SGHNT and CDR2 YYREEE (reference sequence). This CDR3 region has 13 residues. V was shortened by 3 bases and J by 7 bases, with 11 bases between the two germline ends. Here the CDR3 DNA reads TGTGCCAGCAGCTGGGGCTGGGCGAATGAGCAGTTCTTC. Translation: CASSWGWANEQFF.

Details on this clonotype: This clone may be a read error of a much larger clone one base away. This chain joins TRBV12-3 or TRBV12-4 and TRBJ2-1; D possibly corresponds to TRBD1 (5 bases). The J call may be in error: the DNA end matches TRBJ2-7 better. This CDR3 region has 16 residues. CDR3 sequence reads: CASSPWLARDYNEQYF. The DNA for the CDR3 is TGTGCCAGCAGCCCCTGGTTGGCCAGGGATTACAATGAGCAGTACTTC.

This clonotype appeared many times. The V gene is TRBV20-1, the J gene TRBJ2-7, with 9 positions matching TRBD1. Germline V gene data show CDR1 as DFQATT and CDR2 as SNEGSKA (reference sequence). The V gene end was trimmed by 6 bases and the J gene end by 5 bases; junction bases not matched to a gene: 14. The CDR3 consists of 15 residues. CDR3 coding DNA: TGCAGTGCAGGGGGACAGGGACCAGGGCGAAACGAGCAGTACTTC. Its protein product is CSAGGQGPGRNEQYF.

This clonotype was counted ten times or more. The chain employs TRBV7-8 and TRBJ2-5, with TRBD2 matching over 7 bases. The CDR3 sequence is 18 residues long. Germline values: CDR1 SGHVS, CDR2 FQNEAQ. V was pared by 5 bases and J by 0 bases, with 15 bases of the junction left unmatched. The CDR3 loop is CASSARVGSGVHQETQYF. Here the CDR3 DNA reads TGTGCCAGCAGCGCCAGGGTAGGGAGCGGGGTGCACCAAGAGACCCAGTACTTC. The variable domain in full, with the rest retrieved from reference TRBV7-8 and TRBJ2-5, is GAGVSQSPRYKVAKRGQDVALRCDPISGHVSLFWYQQALGQGPEFLTYFQNEAQLDKSGLPSDRFFAERPEGSVSTLKIQRTQQEDSAVYLCASSARVGSGVHQETQYFGPGTRLLVL.

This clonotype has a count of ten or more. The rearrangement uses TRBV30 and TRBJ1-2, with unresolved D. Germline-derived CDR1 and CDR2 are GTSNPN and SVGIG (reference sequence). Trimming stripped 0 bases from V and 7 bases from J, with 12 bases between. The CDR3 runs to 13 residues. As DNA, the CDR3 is TGTGCCTGGAGTGTAAGAGACAATACTGGCTACACCTTC. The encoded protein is CAWSVRDNTGYTF.

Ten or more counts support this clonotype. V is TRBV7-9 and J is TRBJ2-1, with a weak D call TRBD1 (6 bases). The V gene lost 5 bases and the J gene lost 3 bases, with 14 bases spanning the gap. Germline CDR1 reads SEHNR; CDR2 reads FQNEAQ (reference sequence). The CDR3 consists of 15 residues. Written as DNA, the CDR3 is TGTGCCAGCAGCCCGGACAGCCACGACTACAATGAGCAGTTCTTC. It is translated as CASSPDSHDYNEQFF.

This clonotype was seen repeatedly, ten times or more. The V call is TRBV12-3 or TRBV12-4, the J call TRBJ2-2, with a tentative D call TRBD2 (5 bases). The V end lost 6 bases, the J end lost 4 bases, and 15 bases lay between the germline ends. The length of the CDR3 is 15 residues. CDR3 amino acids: CASRPGTAGTGELFF. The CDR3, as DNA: TGTGCCAGCAGGCCAGGAACCGCGGGCACCGGGGAGCTGTTTTTT.

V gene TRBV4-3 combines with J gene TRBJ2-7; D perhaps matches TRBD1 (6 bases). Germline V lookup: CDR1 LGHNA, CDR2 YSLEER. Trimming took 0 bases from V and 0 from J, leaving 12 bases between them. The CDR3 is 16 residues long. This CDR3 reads CASSQEEDRISYEQYF. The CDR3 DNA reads TGCGCCAGCAGCCAAGAGGAAGACAGGATCTCCTACGAGCAGTACTTC.

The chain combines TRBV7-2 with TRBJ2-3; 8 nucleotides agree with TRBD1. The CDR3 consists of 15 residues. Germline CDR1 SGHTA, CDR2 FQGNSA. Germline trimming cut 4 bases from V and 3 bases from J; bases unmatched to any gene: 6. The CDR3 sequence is CASSWTGLTTDTQYF. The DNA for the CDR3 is TGTGCCAGCAGCTGGACAGGGTTGACGACAGATACGCAGTATTTT.

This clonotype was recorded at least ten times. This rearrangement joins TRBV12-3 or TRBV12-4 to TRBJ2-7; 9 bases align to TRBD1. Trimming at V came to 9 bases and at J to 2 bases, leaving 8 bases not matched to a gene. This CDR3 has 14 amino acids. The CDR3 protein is CASCLDRGPYEQYF. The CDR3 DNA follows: TGTGCCAGTTGCTTGGACAGGGGACCCTACGAGCAGTACTTC.

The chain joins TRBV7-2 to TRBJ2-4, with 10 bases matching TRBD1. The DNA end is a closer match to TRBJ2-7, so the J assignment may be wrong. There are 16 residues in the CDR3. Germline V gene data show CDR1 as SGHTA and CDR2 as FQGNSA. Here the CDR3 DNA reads TGTGCCAGCAGCTTAGATCGACAGGGGGCGCGCTACGAGCAGTACTTC. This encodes CASSLDRQGARYEQYF.

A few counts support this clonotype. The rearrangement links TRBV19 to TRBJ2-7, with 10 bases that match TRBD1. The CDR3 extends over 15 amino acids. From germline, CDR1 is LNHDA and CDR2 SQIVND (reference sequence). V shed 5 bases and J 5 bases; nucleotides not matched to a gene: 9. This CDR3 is CASSLPGQGIHEQYF. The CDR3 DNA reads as TGTGCCAGTAGTTTACCGGGACAGGGGATCCACGAGCAGTACTTC.

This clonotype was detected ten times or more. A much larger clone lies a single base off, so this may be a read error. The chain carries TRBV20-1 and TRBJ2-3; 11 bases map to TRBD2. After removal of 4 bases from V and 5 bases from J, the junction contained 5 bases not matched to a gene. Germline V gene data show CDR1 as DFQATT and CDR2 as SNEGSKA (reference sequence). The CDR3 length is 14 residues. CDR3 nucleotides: TGCAGTGCTACCGGGACTAGCGGTGGAGATACGCAGTATTTT. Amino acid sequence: CSATGTSGGDTQYF.

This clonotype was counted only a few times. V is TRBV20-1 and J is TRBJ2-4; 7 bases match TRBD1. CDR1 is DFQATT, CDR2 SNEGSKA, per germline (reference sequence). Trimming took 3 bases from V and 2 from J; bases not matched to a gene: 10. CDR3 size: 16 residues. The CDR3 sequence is CSASATGVVSKNIQYF. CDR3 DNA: TGCAGTGCTAGCGCTACAGGGGTTGTATCCAAAAACATTCAGTACTTC.

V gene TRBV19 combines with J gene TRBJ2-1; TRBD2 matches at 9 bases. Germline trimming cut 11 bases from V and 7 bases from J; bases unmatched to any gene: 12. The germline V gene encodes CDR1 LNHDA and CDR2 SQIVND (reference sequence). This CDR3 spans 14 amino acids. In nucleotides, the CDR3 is TGTGCCTCCCGAGGTCTAGCGGGGATAAATGAGCAGTTCTTC. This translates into CASRGLAGINEQFF. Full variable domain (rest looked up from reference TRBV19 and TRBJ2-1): DGGITQSPKYLFRKEGQNVTLSCEQNLNHDAMYWYRQDPGQGLRLIYYSQIVNDFQKGDIAEGYSVSREKKESFPLTVTSAQKNPTAFYLCASRGLAGINEQFFGPGTRLTVL.

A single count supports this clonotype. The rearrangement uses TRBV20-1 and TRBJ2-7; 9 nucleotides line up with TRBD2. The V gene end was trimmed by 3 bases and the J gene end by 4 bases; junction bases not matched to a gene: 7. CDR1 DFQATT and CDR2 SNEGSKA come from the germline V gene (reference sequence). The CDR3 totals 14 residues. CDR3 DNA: TGCAGTGCTAGTGCCGGGACTAGCACATACGAGCAGTACTTC. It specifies CSASAGTSTYEQYF.

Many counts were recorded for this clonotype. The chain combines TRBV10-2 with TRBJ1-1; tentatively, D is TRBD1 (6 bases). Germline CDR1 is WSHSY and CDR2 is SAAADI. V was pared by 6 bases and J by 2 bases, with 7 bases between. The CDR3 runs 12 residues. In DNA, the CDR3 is TGCGCCAGCAGACAGGGCAACACTGAAGCTTTCTTT. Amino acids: CASRQGNTEAFF.

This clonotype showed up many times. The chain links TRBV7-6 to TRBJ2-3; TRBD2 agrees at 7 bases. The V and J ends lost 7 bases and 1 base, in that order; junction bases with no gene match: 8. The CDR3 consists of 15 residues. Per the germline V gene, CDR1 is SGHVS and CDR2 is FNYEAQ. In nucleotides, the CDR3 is TGTGCCAGCAAACGAAGTCTAGCGGGCACAGATACGCAGTATTTT. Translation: CASKRSLAGTDTQYF.

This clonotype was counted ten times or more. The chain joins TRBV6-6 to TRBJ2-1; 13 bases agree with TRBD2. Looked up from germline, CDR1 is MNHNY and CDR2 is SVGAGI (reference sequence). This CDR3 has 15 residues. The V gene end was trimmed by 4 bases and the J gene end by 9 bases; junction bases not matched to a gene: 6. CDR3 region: CASSSGGLAGSEQFF. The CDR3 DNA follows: TGTGCCAGCAGTTCCGGGGGACTAGCGGGGTCTGAGCAGTTCTTC.

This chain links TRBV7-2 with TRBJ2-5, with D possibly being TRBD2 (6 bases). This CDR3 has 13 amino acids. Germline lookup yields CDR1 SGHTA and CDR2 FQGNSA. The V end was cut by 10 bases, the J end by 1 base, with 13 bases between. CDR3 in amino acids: CATRRVPQETQYF. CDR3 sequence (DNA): TGTGCCACAAGGAGGGTACCCCAAGAGACCCAGTACTTC.

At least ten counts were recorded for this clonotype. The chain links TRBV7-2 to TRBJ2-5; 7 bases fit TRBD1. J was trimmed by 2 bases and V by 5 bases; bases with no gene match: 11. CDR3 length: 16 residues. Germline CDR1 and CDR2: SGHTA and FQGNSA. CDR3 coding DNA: TGTGCCAGCAGCCAAAACTCCGGGACAGCGCAAGAGACCCAGTACTTC. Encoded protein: CASSQNSGTAQETQYF.

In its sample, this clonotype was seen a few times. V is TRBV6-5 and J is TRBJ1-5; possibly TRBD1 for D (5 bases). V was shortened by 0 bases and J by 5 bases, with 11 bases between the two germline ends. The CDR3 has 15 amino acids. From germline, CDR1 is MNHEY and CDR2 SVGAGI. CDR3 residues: CASSYSGDGYQPQHF. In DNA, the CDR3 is TGTGCCAGCAGTTACTCCGGGGACGGCTATCAGCCCCAGCATTTT.

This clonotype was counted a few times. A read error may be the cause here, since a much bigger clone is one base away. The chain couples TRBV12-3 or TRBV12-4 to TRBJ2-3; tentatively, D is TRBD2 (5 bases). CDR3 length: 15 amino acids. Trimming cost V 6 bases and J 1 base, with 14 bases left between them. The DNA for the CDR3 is TGTGCCAGCAGGAGGGCAGGACCCCGCACAGATACGCAGTATTTT. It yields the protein CASRRAGPRTDTQYF.

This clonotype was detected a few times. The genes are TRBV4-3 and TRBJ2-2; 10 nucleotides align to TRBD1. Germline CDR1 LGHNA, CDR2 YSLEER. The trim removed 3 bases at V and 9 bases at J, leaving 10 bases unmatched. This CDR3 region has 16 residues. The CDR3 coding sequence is TGCGCCAGCAGCCAGGGGTCCGGGACAGGGGTCAGGGAGCTGTTTTTT. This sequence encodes CASSQGSGTGVRELFF.

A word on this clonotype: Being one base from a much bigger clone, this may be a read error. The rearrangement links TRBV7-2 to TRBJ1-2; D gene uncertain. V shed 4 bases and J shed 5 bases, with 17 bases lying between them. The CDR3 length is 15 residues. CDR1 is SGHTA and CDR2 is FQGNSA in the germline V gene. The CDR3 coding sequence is TGTGCCAGCAGCTCGAAATTGGGCGGTCCATATGGCTACACCTTC. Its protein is CASSSKLGGPYGYTF.

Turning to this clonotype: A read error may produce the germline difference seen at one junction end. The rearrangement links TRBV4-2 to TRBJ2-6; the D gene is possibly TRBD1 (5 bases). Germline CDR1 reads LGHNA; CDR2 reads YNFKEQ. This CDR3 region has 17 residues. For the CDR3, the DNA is TGTGCCAGCAGCCAAGGGAAAAGGGCCTCTGGGGCCAACGCCCTGACTTTC. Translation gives CASSQGKRASGANALTF.

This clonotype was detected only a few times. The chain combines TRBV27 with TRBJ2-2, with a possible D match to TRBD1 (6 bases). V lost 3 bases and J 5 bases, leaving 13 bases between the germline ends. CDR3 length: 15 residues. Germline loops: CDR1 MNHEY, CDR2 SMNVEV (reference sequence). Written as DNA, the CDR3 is TGTGCCAGCAGTTTCATCAGGGGTGGAACCGGGGAGCTGTTTTTT. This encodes CASSFIRGGTGELFF.

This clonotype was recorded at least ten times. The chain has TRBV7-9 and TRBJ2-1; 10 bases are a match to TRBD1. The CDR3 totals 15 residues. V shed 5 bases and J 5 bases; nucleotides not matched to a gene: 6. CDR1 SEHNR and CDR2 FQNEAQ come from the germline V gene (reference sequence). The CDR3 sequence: CASSPRTGGDNEQFF. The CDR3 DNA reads TGTGCCAGCAGCCCCCGGACAGGGGGGGACAATGAGCAGTTCTTC.